The clone carrying this TCR beta chain was seen once. In the authors' workflow: From reference gene primer amplification, estimates of nucleated cell counts were derived. The table came from immunoSEQ multiplex PCR; TCRdb's copy has only in-frame clones and leaves some out. V and J calls and clone size are those listed in that table; D and trimming were worked out from the DNA. The table includes about 240,000 clones, more than 80% detected once. This sample is drawn from a study of blood T cell repertoires in COVID-19. Study summary: Researchers got acute and convalescent COVID-19 samples from the United States, Italy and Spain. PBMCs, B-cell-depleted T cells, or T cells were the source of the cDNA or gDNA that made up the material.

The specimen sequenced was peripheral blood. This sequence originates from a human donor in a cohort sampled during active COVID-19.

The CDR3 sequence: CASAVPSGSYEQYF. In DNA, the CDR3 is TGTGCCTCGGCGGTTCCTAGCGGCTCCTACGAGCAGTACTTC. This chain links TRBV10-3 with TRBJ2-7; TRBD2 matches 7 bases. Trimming cost V 11 bases and J 0 bases; bases outside gene matches: 10. CDR1 ENHRY and CDR2 SYGVKD come from the germline V gene. This CDR3 region has 14 residues.